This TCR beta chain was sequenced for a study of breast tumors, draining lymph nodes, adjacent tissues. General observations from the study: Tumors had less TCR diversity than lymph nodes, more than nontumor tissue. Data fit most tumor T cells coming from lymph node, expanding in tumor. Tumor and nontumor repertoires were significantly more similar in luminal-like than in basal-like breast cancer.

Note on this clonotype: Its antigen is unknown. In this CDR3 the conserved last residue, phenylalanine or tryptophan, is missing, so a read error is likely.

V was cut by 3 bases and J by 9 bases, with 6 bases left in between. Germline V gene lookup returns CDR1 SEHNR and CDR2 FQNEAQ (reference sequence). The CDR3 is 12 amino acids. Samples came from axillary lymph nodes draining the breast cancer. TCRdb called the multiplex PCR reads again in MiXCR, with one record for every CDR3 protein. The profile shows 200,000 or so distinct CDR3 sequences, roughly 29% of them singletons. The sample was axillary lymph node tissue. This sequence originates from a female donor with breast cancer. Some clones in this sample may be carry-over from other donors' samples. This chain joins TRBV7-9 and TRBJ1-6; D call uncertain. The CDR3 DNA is TGTGCCAGCAGCTTGAGAAGTTCACCCCTCCACTCT. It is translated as CASSLRSSPLHS.